The T cell receptor (beta chain) described here comes from a study of blood T cell repertoires in COVID-19. CDR3 length: 15 amino acids. V lost 5 bases, J lost 4 bases, and 8 bases stayed unmatched. Germline values: CDR1 MDHEN, CDR2 SYDVKM. The assay was immunoSEQ multiplex PCR, and TCRdb's table has in-frame clones only and misses some. The table shows tens of thousands of clones, with 87% occurring only once. The sequence derives from a woman in her fifties or sixties with acute or convalescent COVID-19. The chain carries TRBV28 and TRBJ1-2; 9 bases agree with TRBD1. Sequencing used peripheral blood. This CDR3 is CASSIGTGTFYGYTF. CDR3 bases: TGTGCCAGCAGTATCGGGACAGGGACTTTCTATGGCTACACCTTC.